These T cell receptor beta chains were read from a single sample in a study of Ad26.COV2.S vaccination and SARS-CoV-2 variants. Sequencing was performed with immunoSEQ multiplex PCR; in TCRdb, only in-frame clones are kept and a portion is missing. The sample has a few hundred thousand clones, 87% seen once. The sequencing used peripheral blood, collected in a trial of Ad26.COV2.S vaccine versus placebo. The receptors stem from a person between 18 and 65 years old who received the Ad26.COV2.S COVID-19 vaccine or a placebo. CDR3s include the opening cysteine and the closing phenylalanine or tryptophan. D genes are given only for firm matches. Clone size is not always given. Where it is, it says once, few, many or a class for expanded clones.

TRBD1 once TRBJ1-5 TRBV5-5 CASSPDHGTAYQPQHF TGTGCCAGCAGCCCAGACCACGGGACAGCATATCAGCCCCAGCATTTT
- - TRBJ1-2 TRBV6-4 CASSPTRSGYGYTF TGTGCCAGCAGTCCGACGAGGAGCGGCTATGGCTACACCTTC
TRBD1 - TRBJ1-1 TRBV7-2 CASSDRTGSVTEAFF TGTGCCAGCAGCGATCGGACAGGGTCGGTCACTGAAGCTTTCTTT
TRBD2 - TRBJ2-3 TRBV19 CASSLGLAGGMDTQYF TGTGCCAGTAGCCTGGGACTAGCGGGGGGGATGGATACGCAGTATTTT
TRBD1 - TRBJ2-7 TRBV18 CASSPHPAPWGDREHDEQYF TGTGCCAGCTCACCTCACCCCGCGCCGTGGGGGGACAGGGAACACGACGAGCAGTACTTC
TRBD1 - TRBJ1-2 TRBV7-2 CASSPQGQLKYGYTF TGTGCCAGCAGCCCCCAGGGACAGCTTAAGTATGGCTACACCTTC
- - TRBJ2-7 TRBV6-5 CASTLAGNEQYF TGTGCCAGCACCCTGGCGGGGAACGAGCAGTACTTC
- - TRBJ2-5 TRBV21-1 CASSWFKGGKQGQETQYF TGTGCCAGCAGCTGGTTCAAAGGGGGGAAACAAGGGCAAGAGACCCAGTACTTC
- - TRBJ1-2 TRBV3-1/TRBV3-2 CASSQDGAPRGTGYTF TGTGCCAGCAGCCAAGATGGGGCCCCCCGGGGGACTGGCTACACCTTC
- - TRBJ2-3 TRBV27 CASSAPGNPPDTQYF TGTGCCAGCAGTGCCCCTGGCAATCCTCCAGATACGCAGTATTTT
TRBD1 - TRBJ2-3 TRBV6-5 CASSQGDSSTDTQYF TGTGCCAGCAGTCAGGGGGATTCTAGCACAGATACGCAGTATTTT
- - TRBJ2-7 TRBV28 CASSLTGRPVDEQYF TGTGCCAGCAGTTTAACAGGGCGACCTGTTGACGAGCAGTACTTC
TRBD1 - TRBJ1-1 TRBV18 CASSLTGQGLNTEAFF TGTGCCAGCTCACTTACCGGACAGGGCTTGAACACTGAAGCTTTCTTT
- once TRBJ2-5 TRBV7-9 CASSFLGGAYQETQYF TGTGCCAGCAGCTTCCTAGGGGGAGCTTACCAAGAGACCCAGTACTTC
TRBD2 - TRBJ2-2 TRBV11-3 CASSLDPLGLANTGELFF TGTGCCAGCAGCTTAGATCCCCTAGGACTAGCAAACACCGGGGAGCTGTTTTTT
- - TRBJ2-7 TRBV2 CASSERNSYEQYF TGTGCCAGCAGTGAACGGAATTCCTACGAGCAGTACTTC